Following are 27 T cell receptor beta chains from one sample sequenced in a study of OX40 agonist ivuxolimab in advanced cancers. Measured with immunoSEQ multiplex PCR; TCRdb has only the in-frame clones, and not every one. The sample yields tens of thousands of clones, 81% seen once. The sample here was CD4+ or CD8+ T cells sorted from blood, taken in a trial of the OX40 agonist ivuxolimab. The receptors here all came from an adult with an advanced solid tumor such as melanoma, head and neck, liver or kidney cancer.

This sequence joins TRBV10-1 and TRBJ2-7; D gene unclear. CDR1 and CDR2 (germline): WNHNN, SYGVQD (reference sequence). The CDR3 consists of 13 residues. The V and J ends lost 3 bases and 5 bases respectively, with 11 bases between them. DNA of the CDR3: TGCGCCAGCAGTGACTTCGAGGAAAACGAGCAGTACTTC. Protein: CASSDFEENEQYF.

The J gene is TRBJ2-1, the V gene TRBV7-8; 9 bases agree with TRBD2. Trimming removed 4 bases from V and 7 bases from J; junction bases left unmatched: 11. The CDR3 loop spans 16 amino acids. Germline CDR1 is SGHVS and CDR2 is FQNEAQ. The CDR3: CASSSATGTSLNEQFF. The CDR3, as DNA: TGTGCCAGCAGCTCCGCTACCGGGACTAGCCTGAATGAGCAGTTCTTC.

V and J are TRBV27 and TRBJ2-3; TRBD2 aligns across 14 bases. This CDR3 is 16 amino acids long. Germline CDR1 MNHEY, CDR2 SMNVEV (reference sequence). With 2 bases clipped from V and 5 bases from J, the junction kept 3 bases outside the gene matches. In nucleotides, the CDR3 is TGTGCCAGCAGTTTAGGACTAGCGGGAGGTGTAGATACGCAGTATTTT. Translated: CASSLGLAGGVDTQYF.

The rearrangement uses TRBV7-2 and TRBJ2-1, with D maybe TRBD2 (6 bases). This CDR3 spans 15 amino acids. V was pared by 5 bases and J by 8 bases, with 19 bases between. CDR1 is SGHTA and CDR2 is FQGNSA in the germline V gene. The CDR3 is CASSSGGVLSDEQFF. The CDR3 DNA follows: TGTGCCAGCAGCAGCGGAGGGGTGCTTAGCGATGAGCAGTTCTTC.

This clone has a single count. CDR3 DNA sequence: TGCAGCGGACCTTCGGGACTGGGCACTGAAGCTTTCTTT. It codes for CSGPSGLGTEAFF. The chain couples TRBV29-1 to TRBJ1-1; maybe TRBD1 (5 bases). With 7 bases removed from V and 4 bases from J, the gap between germline ends came to 16 bases. The germline CDR1 and CDR2 sequences are SQVTM and ANQGSEA. This CDR3 is built from 13 residues.

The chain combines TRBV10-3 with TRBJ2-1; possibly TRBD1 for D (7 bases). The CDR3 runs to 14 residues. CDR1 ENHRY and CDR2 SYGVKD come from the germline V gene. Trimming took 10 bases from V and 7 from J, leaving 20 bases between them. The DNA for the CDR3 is TGTGCCACTAGTGTGGGCAGGGGGGAAAATGAGCAGTTCTTC. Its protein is CATSVGRGENEQFF.

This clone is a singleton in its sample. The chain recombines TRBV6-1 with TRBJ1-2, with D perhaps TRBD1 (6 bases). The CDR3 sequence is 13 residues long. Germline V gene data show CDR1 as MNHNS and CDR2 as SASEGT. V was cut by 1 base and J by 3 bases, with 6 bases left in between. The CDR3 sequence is CASSEDRDYGYTF. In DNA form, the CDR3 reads TGTGCCAGCAGTGAAGACAGGGACTATGGCTACACCTTC.

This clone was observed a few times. CDR3 coding DNA: TGTGCCAGCCGGGACATTCGTTTTGGCTACACCTTC. Protein: CASRDIRFGYTF. This sequence joins TRBV19 and TRBJ1-2; weak D call: TRBD1 (6 bases). V was clipped by 9 bases and J by 7 bases, with 15 bases between them. This CDR3 contains 12 residues. CDR1 is LNHDA, CDR2 SQIVND, per germline (reference sequence).

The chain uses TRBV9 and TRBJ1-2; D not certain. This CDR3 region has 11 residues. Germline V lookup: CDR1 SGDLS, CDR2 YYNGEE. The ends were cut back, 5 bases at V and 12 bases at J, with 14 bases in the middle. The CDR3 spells CASRPPYIDTF. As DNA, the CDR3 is TGTGCCAGCAGACCCCCGTACATCGACACCTTC. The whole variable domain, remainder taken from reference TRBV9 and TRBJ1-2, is DSGVTQTPKHLITATGQRVTLRCSPRSGDLSVYWYQQSLDQGLQFLIQYYNGEERAKGNILERFSAQQFPDLHSELNLSSLELGDSALYFCASRPPYIDTFGSGTRLTVV.

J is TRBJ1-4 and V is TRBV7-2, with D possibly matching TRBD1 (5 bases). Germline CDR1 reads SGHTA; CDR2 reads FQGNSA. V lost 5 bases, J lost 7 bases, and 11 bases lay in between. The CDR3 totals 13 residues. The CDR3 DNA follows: TGTGCCAGCAGCCGACAGTTTCCTGAAAAACTGTTTTTT. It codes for CASSRQFPEKLFF.

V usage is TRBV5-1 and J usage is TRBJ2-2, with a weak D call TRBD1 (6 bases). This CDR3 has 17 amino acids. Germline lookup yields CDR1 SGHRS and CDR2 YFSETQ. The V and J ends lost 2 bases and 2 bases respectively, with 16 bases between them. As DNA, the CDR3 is TGCGCCAGCAGCTTCATACTGGACAGCCGAAACACCGGGGAGCTGTTTTTT. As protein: CASSFILDSRNTGELFF.

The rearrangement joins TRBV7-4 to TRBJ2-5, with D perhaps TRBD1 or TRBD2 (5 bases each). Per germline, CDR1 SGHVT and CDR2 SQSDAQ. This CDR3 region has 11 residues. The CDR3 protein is CWAGRVETQYF. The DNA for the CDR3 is TGTTGGGCGGGCAGGGTAGAGACCCAGTACTTC.

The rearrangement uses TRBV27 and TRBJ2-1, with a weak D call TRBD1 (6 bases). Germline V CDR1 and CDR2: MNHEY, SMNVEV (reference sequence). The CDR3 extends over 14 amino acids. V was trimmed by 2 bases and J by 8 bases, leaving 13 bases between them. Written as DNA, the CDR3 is TGTGCCAGCAGTTTACAGGGGTATGTGGATGAGCAGTTCTTC. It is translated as CASSLQGYVDEQFF.

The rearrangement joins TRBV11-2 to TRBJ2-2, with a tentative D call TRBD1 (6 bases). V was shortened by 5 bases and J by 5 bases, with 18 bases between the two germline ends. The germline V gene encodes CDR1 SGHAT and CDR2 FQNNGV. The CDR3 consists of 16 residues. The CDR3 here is CASSLAQGIKTGELFF. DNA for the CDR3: TGTGCCAGCAGCCTGGCGCAGGGGATAAAGACCGGGGAGCTGTTTTTT.

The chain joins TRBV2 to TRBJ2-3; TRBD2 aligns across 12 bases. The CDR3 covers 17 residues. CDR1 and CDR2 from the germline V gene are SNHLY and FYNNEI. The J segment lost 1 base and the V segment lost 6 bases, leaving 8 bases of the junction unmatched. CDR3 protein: CASSGGLAGTGTDTQYF. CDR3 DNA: TGTGCCAGCAGCGGAGGACTAGCGGGAACCGGCACAGATACGCAGTATTTT.

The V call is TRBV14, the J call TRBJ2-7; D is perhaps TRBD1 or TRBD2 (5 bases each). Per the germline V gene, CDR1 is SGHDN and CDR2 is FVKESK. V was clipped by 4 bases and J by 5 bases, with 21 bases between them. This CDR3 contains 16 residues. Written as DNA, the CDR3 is TGTGCCAGCAGCCGATCGGGCAGGGTCGGGGCCCACGAGCAGTACTTC. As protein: CASSRSGRVGAHEQYF.

The CDR3 DNA reads TGTGCCAGCAGTTCTCTCAGGAGTTCAGGCTATGGCTACACCTTC. Protein: CASSSLRSSGYGYTF. The gene calls are TRBV27 and TRBJ1-2; D unresolved. The V gene lost 4 bases and the J gene lost 4 bases, with 16 bases spanning the gap. This CDR3 region has 15 residues. Germline V gives CDR1 MNHEY, CDR2 SMNVEV (reference sequence).

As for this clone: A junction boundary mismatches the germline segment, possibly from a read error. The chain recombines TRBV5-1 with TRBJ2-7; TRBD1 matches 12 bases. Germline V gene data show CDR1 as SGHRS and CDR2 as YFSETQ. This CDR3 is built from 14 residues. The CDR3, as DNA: TGCGCCAGCAAGGACGGGACAGGGGGCCTCCGGGACTCGTTC. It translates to CASKDGTGGLRDSF.

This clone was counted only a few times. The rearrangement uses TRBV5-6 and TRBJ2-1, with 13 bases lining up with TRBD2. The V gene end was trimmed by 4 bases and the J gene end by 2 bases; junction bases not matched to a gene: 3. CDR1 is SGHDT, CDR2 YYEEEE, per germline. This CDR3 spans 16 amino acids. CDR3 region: CASSRGTSGAYNEQFF. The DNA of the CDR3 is TGTGCCAGCAGCCGCGGGACTAGCGGGGCCTACAATGAGCAGTTCTTC.

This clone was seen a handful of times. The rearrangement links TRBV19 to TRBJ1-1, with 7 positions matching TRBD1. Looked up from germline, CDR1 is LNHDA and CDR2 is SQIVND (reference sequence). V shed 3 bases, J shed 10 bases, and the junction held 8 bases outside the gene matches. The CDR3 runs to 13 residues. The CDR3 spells CASSIGTVPAAFF. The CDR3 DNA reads TGTGCCAGTAGTATTGGGACAGTCCCGGCAGCTTTCTTT.

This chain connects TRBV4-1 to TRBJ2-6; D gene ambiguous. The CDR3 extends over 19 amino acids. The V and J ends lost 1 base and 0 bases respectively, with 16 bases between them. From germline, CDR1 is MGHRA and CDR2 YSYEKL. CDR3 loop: CASSQVPQIIVSGANVLTF. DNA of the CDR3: TGCGCCAGCAGCCAAGTTCCACAGATCATAGTCTCTGGGGCCAACGTCCTGACTTTC.

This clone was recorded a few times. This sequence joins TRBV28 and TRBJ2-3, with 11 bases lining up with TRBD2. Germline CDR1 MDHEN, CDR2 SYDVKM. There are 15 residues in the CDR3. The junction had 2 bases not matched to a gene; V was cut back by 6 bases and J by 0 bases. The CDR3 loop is CASSWTSGSTDTQYF. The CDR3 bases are TGTGCCAGCAGCTGGACTAGCGGGAGCACAGATACGCAGTATTTT.

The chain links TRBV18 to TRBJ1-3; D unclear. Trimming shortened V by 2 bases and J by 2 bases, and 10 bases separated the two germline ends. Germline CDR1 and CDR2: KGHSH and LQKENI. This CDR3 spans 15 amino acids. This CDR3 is CASSPSENTGNTIYF. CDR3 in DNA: TGTGCCAGCTCACCATCGGAGAATACTGGAAACACCATATATTTT.

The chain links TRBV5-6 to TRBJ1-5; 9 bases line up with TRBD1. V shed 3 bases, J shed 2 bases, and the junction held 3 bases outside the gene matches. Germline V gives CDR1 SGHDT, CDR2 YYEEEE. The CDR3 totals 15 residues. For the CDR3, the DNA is TGTGCCAGCAGCTGGGGGACAGGGCGCAATCAGCCCCAGCATTTT. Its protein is CASSWGTGRNQPQHF.

The CDR3 here is CASSLPGIEAFF. Here the CDR3 DNA reads TGTGCCAGCAGCCTACCCGGCATTGAAGCTTTCTTT. This chain links TRBV7-3 with TRBJ1-1, with D uncertain. V shed 5 bases and J shed 7 bases, with 11 bases lying between them. This CDR3 contains 12 residues. The germline gives CDR1 SGHTA, CDR2 FQGTGA.

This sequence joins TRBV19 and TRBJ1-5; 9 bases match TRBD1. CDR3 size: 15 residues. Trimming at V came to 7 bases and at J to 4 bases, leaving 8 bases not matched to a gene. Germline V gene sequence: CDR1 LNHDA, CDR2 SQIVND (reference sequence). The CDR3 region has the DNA TGTGCCAGTACCGAGAGGGGGACAGGGAATCAGCCCCAGCATTTT. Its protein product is CASTERGTGNQPQHF.

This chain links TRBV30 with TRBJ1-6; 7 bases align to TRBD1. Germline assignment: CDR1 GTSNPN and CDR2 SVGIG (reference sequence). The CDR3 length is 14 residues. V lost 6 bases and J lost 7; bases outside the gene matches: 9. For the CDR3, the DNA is TGTGCCTGCCAAACAGGGGCGGGGAATTCACCCCTCCACTTT. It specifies CACQTGAGNSPLHF.